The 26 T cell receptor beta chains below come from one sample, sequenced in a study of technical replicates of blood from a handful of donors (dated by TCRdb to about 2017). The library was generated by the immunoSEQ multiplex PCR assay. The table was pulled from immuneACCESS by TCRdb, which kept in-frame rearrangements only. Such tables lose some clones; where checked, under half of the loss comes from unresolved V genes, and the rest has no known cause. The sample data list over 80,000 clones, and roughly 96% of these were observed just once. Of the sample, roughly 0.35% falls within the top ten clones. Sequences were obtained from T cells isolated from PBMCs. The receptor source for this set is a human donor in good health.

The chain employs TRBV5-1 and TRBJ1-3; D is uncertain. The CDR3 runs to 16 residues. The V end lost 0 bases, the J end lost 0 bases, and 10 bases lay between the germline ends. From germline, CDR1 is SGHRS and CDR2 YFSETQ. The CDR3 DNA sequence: TGCGCCAGCAGCTTGGCAGGCGGGAGCTCTGGAAACACCATATATTTT. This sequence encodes CASSLAGGSSGNTIYF.

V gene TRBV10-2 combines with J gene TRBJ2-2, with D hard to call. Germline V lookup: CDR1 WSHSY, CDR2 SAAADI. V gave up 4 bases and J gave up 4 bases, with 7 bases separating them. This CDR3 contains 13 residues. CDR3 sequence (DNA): TGCGCCAGCAGTGCACAGCCCACCGGGGAGCTGTTTTTT. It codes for CASSAQPTGELFF.

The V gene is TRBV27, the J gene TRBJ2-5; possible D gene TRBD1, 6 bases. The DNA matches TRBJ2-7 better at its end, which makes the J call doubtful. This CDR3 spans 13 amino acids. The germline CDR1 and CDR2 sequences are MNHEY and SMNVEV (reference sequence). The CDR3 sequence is CASSYGTTYEQYF. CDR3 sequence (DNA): TGTGCCAGCAGTTACGGGACAACCTACGAGCAGTACTTC.

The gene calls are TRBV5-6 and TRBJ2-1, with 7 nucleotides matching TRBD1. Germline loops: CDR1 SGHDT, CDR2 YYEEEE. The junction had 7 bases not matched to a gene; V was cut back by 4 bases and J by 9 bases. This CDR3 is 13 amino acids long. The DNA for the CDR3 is TGTGCCAGCAGCACCACAGGGGAAGCTGAGCAGTTCTTC. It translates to CASSTTGEAEQFF.

The DNA of the CDR3 is TGTGCCAGCGGGAGACTAGCGGGAGATAATGAGCAGTTCTTC. Translated: CASGRLAGDNEQFF. The rearrangement uses TRBV7-9 and TRBJ2-1; TRBD2 matches 12 bases. Germline V gives CDR1 SEHNR, CDR2 FQNEAQ (reference sequence). The CDR3 totals 14 residues. V shed 8 bases and J 7 bases; nucleotides not matched to a gene: 6.

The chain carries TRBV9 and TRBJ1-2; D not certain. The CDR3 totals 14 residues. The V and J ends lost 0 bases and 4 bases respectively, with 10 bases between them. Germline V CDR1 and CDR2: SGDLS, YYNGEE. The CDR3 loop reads CASSVDTVPYGYTF. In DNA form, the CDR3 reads TGTGCCAGCAGCGTAGATACAGTTCCCTATGGCTACACCTTC.

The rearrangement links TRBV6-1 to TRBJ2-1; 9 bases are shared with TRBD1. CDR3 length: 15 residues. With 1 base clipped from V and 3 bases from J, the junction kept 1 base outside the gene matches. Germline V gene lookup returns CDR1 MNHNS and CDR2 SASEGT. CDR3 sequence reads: CASSEGTGVYNEQFF. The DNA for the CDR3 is TGTGCCAGCAGTGAAGGGACAGGGGTCTACAATGAGCAGTTCTTC.

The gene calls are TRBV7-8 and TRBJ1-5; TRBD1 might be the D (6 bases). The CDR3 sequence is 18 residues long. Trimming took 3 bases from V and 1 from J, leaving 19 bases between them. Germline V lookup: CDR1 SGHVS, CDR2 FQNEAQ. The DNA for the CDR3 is TGTGCCAGCAGCTTGTGGGCCATGACAGGCGCGAGCAATCAGCCCCAGCATTTT. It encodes CASSLWAMTGASNQPQHF.

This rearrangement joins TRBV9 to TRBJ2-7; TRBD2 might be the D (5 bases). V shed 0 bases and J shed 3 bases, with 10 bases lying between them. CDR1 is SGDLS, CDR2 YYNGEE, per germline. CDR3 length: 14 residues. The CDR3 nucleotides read TGTGCCAGCAGCGTAGGCGGGTTGAACTACGAGCAGTACTTC. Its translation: CASSVGGLNYEQYF.

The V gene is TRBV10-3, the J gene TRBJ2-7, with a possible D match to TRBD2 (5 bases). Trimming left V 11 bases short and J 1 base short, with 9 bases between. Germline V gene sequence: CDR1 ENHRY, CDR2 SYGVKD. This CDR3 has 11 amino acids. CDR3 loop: CAAGTSYEQYF. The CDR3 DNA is TGTGCCGCGGGCACATCCTACGAGCAGTACTTC.

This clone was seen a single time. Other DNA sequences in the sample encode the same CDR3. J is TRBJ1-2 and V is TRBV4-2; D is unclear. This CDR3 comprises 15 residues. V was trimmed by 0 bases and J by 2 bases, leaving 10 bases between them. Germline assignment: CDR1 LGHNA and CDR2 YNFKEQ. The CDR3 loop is CASSQERKENYGYTF. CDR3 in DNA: TGTGCCAGCAGCCAAGAGAGGAAGGAGAACTATGGCTACACCTTC.

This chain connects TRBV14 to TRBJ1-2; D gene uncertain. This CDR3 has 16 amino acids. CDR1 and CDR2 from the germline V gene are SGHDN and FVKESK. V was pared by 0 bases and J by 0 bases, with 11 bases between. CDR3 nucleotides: TGTGCCAGCAGCCAAGAGTTGGGCCACACTAACTATGGCTACACCTTC. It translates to CASSQELGHTNYGYTF.

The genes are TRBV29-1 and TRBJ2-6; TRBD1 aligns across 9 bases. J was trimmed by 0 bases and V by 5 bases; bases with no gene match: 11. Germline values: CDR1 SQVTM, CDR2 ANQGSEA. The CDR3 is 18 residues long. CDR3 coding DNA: TGCAGCGTTTCATCCGGGACAGGGAAGAGCTCTGGGGCCAACGTCCTGACTTTC. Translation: CSVSSGTGKSSGANVLTF.

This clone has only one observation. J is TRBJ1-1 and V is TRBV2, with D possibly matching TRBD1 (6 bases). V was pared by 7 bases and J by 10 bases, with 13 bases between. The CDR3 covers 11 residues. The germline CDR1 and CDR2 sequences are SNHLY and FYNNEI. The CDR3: CASTPLGGAFF. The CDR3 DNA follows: TGTGCCAGCACCCCTCTAGGGGGAGCTTTCTTT.

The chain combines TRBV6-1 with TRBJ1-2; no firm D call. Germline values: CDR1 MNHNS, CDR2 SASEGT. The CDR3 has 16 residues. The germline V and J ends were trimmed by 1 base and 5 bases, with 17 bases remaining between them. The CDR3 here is CASSEGTANSGYGYTF. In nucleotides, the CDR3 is TGTGCCAGCAGTGAAGGGACGGCTAATTCGGGGTATGGCTACACCTTC.

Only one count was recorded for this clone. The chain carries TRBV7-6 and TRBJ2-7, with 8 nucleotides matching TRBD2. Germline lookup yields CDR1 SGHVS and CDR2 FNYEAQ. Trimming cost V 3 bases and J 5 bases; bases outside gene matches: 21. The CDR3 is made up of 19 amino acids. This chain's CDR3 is CASSFPIGAREASGDEQYF. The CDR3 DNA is TGTGCCAGCAGCTTCCCAATAGGAGCGCGGGAGGCCTCCGGTGACGAGCAGTACTTC.

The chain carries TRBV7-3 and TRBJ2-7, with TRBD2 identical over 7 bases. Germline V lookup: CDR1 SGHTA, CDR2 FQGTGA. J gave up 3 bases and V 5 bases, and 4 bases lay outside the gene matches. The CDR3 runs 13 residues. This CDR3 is CASSQRGGYEQYF. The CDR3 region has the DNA TGTGCCAGCAGCCAGCGGGGCGGCTACGAGCAGTACTTC.

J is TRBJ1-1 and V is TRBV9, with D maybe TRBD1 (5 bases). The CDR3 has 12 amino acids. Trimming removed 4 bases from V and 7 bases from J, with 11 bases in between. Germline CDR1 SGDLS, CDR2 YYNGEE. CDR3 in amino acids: CASSFLDSEAFF. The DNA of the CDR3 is TGTGCCAGCAGCTTCCTTGACAGTGAAGCTTTCTTT.

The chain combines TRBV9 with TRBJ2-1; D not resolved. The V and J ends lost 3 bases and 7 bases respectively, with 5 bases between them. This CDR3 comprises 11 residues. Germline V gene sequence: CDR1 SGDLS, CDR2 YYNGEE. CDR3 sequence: CASSARNEQFF. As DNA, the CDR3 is TGTGCCAGCAGCGCCAGGAATGAGCAGTTCTTC. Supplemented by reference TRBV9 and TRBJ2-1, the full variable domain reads DSGVTQTPKHLITATGQRVTLRCSPRSGDLSVYWYQQSLDQGLQFLIQYYNGEERAKGNILERFSAQQFPDLHSELNLSSLELGDSALYFCASSARNEQFFGPGTRLTVL.

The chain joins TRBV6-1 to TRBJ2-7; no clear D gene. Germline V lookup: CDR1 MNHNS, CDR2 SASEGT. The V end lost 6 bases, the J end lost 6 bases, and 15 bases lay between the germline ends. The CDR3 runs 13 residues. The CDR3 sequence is CASRPSEVGEQYF. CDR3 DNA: TGTGCCAGCAGGCCGTCCGAGGTTGGCGAGCAGTACTTC.

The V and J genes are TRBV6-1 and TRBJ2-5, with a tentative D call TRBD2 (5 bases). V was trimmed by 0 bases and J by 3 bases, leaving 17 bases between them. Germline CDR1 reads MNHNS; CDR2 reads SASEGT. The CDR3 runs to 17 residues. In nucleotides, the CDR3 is TGTGCCAGCAGTGAAGCTCGAGGGTTTGGTCGAAAAGAGACCCAGTACTTC. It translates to CASSEARGFGRKETQYF.

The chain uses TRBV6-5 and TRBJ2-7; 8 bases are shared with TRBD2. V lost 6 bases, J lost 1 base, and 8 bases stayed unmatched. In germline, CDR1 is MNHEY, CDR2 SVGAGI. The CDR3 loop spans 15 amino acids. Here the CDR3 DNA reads TGTGCCAGCAGCCCCACCCGGGAGGGATCCTACGAGCAGTACTTC. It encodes CASSPTREGSYEQYF.

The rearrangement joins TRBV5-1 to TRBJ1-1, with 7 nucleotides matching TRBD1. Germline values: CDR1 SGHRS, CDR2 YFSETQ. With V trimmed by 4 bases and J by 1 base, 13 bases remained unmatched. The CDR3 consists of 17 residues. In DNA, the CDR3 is TGCGCCAGCAGCCCGGGAAGATACCGGACAGGGAACACTGAAGCTTTCTTT. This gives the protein CASSPGRYRTGNTEAFF.

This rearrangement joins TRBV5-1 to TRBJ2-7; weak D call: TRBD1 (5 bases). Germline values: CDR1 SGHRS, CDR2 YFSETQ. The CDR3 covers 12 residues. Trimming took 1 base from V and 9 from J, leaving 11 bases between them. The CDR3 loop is CASSLRSTVQYF. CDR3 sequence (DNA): TGCGCCAGCAGCTTGAGGTCGACAGTGCAGTACTTC.

The DNA of the CDR3 is TGTGCCACCAGCAGAGACGAGGTTTCAAGCAATCAGCCCCAGCATTTT. Translated: CATSRDEVSSNQPQHF. The V gene is TRBV15, the J gene TRBJ1-5; D is ambiguous. CDR3 length equals 16 residues. Trimming stripped 0 bases from V and 1 base from J, with 10 bases between. Looked up from germline, CDR1 is LNHNV and CDR2 is YYDKDF (reference sequence).

CDR3 nucleotides: TGTGCCAGTAGTATAGATCTCGGGGGACCTTACAATGAGCAGTTCTTC. Translated: CASSIDLGGPYNEQFF. The rearrangement links TRBV19 to TRBJ2-1; D may be TRBD2 (6 bases). Trimming took off 0 bases at V and 4 bases at J, with 13 bases between the two ends. Per germline, CDR1 LNHDA and CDR2 SQIVND (reference sequence). CDR3 length: 16 residues.